The clone carrying this T cell receptor (beta chain) was found a few times. The antigen is undetermined. The entry originates in a study of cytomegalovirus exposure and HLA in healthy donors. General study findings and limits: Analysis performed later found 16,951 TCR beta sequences associated with HLA alleles at 0.05 false discovery rate. Later, an analysis showed that TCR beta chains associated with HLA were more clonally expanded than others that were equally common. Productive rates of about 90% or about 30% were seen for most TCR beta V segments in an earlier analysis.

Germline V gene sequence: CDR1 LNHDA, CDR2 SQIVND (reference sequence). CDR3 length: 13 amino acids. The ends lost 3 bases at V and 2 bases at J; junction bases unmatched: 0. PCR primers comprised 60 Vbeta and 13 Jbeta primers. Libraries were prepared by immunoSEQ multiplex PCR; TCRdb keeps only in-frame clonotypes and omits some of them. The sample yields under 200,000 clones, under 70% seen once. This rearrangement joins TRBV19 to TRBJ1-2; 7 bases are shared with TRBD1. The clonotype comes from a woman between 40 and 50 years old in good health and CMV-seropositive. Sequencing was carried out using PBMCs. CDR3 DNA sequence: TGTGCCAGTAGTATGACAGGGAACTATGGCTACACCTTC. It specifies CASSMTGNYGYTF.